Below are 20 T cell receptor beta chains sequenced from a single sample in a study of T-cell memory formation after mild COVID-19. A single record per CDR3 protein comes from TCRdb applying MiXCR to the 5' RACE reads. Of around 300,000 distinct CDR3 sequences listed, roughly 21% are singletons. Input material: PBMCs or a T cell subset sorted from them (not recorded which). All receptors derive from a man aged 18 to 30 who had mild COVID-19 (a few samples of this study predate the infection). Cell type and time point are not known.

The genes are TRBV20-1 and TRBJ2-2, with D possibly TRBD2 on 5 matching bases. Trimming removed 5 bases at V and 4 bases at J, with 14 bases between. Germline V gives CDR1 DFQATT, CDR2 SNEGSKA (reference sequence). The CDR3 is 14 residues long. The CDR3 DNA is TGCAGTGCTCGTGGACCCCGGGGCACCGGGGAGCTGTTTTTT. Translated: CSARGPRGTGELFF.

The rearrangement links TRBV6-5 to TRBJ2-5; unclear D gene. The CDR3 sequence is 14 residues long. The V end was cut by 6 bases, the J end by 7 bases, with 18 bases between. Germline V gene data show CDR1 as MNHEY and CDR2 as SVGAGI. The CDR3, as DNA: TGTGCCAGCAGCCCCCAGCCCCGCAGGCGGACCCAGTACTTC. This codes for CASSPQPRRRTQYF.

The rearrangement uses TRBV6-5 and TRBJ2-7; D uncertain. Germline-derived CDR1 and CDR2 are MNHEY and SVGAGI. The CDR3 loop spans 13 amino acids. V was clipped by 1 base and J by 7 bases, with 11 bases between them. Written as DNA, the CDR3 is TGTGCCAGCAGTTACTTCGGATCGCAGGAGCAGTACTTC. This sequence encodes CASSYFGSQEQYF.

The chain uses TRBV5-6 and TRBJ1-2; TRBD1 is a possible D gene (6 bases). Germline V CDR1 and CDR2: SGHDT, YYEEEE. V was trimmed by 3 bases and J by 4 bases, leaving 13 bases between them. The CDR3 contains 14 residues. CDR3 nucleotide sequence: TGTGCCAGCAGCTCCGGACAGCGAGGCTATGGCTACACCTTC. This codes for CASSSGQRGYGYTF.

The chain links TRBV7-2 to TRBJ2-1; D gene ambiguous. Trimming stripped 4 bases from V and 0 bases from J, with 10 bases between. The germline V gene encodes CDR1 SGHTA and CDR2 FQGNSA. The CDR3 length is 15 residues. CDR3: CASSSDQSSYNEQFF. Here the CDR3 DNA reads TGTGCCAGCAGCTCAGACCAGAGCTCCTACAATGAGCAGTTCTTC.

This clonotype was seen a few times. V and J are TRBV6-1 and TRBJ2-3; TRBD2 matches at 7 bases. Per germline, CDR1 MNHNS and CDR2 SASEGT. V lost 4 bases, J lost 0 bases, and 4 bases stayed unmatched. The CDR3 spans 15 residues. As DNA, the CDR3 is TGTGCCAGCAGTGTACTAGCGACGAGCACAGATACGCAGTATTTT. Protein product: CASSVLATSTDTQYF.

This chain uses TRBV12-3 or TRBV12-4 with TRBJ2-3; 8 positions agree with TRBD2. CDR3 size: 15 residues. V trimming: 5 bases; J trimming: 5 bases; junction bases outside the gene matches: 9. As DNA, the CDR3 is TGTGCCAGCAGTCCAATCGGGGGGGAAGGAGATACGCAGTATTTT. It codes for CASSPIGGEGDTQYF.

The chain links TRBV7-7 to TRBJ2-5; TRBD2 might be the D (6 bases). From germline, CDR1 is SSHAT and CDR2 FNYEAQ (reference sequence). CDR3 length equals 16 residues. V was cut by 5 bases and J by 0 bases, with 16 bases left in between. The CDR3 region has the DNA TGTGCCAGCAGCCGTTACGGGGGATCCTACCAAGAGACCCAGTACTTC. It yields the protein CASSRYGGSYQETQYF.

This clonotype was counted a few times. The rearrangement uses TRBV2 and TRBJ2-1; 11 bases fit TRBD2. Germline trimming cut 8 bases from V and 5 bases from J; bases unmatched to any gene: 5. CDR3 length: 14 residues. The germline V gene has CDR1 SNHLY and CDR2 FYNNEI. CDR3 residues: CASQGTSGDNEQFF. The CDR3 region has the DNA TGTGCCAGCCAGGGGACTAGCGGAGACAATGAGCAGTTCTTC.

This clonotype was counted only a few times. This chain uses TRBV7-2 with TRBJ2-6; a weak D match, TRBD1 (6 bases). Germline V gene lookup returns CDR1 SGHTA and CDR2 FQGNSA. Trimming took 5 bases from V and 2 from J, leaving 10 bases between them. This CDR3 has 15 residues. Written as DNA, the CDR3 is TGTGCCAGCAGCACCGGACAGACTGGGGCCAACGTCCTGACTTTC. Translation: CASSTGQTGANVLTF.

The V and J genes are TRBV4-1 and TRBJ1-1; D gene ambiguous. Per the germline V gene, CDR1 is MGHRA and CDR2 is YSYEKL. With 1 base removed from V and 10 bases from J, the gap between germline ends came to 10 bases. The CDR3 runs 12 residues. For the CDR3, the DNA is TGCGCCAGCAGCCAAGGTCCCAGGCGAGCTTTCTTT. It yields the protein CASSQGPRRAFF.

There are a few counts of this clonotype. The CDR3 coding sequence is TGCGCCAGCAGCTCGGGCCCCGCTAGCGGGGACACCGGGGAGCTGTTTTTT. Encoded protein: CASSSGPASGDTGELFF. V usage is TRBV5-1 and J usage is TRBJ2-2; 9 nucleotides align to TRBD2. This CDR3 is built from 17 residues. Germline V gene sequence: CDR1 SGHRS, CDR2 YFSETQ. V lost 3 bases to trimming and J lost 3 bases; unmatched junction nucleotides: 9. Complete variable domain (other parts from reference TRBV5-1 and TRBJ2-2): KAGVTQTPRYLIKTRGQQVTLSCSPISGHRSVSWYQQTPGQGLQFLFEYFSETQRNKGNFPGRFSGRQFSNSRSEMNVSTLELGDSALYLCASSSGPASGDTGELFFGEGSRLTVL.

This clonotype has more than one count but fewer than ten. This sequence joins TRBV5-1 and TRBJ2-1; possible D gene TRBD1, 5 bases. Germline loops: CDR1 SGHRS, CDR2 YFSETQ. There are 16 residues in the CDR3. Trimming took 4 bases from V and 1 from J, leaving 15 bases between them. The CDR3 sequence: CASSPALQASYNEQFF. Here the CDR3 DNA reads TGCGCCAGCAGCCCTGCCCTACAGGCTTCCTACAATGAGCAGTTCTTC.

This clonotype came up many times. The chain is built from TRBV28 and TRBJ1-6; D call uncertain. The CDR3 has 15 amino acids. V was trimmed by 6 bases and J by 0 bases, leaving 9 bases between them. Germline CDR1 MDHEN, CDR2 SYDVKM. This chain's CDR3 is CASSPRGSYNSPLHF. CDR3 DNA sequence: TGTGCCAGCAGCCCTCGGGGCTCCTATAATTCACCCCTCCACTTT.

The chain carries TRBV7-3 and TRBJ2-7; a weak D match, TRBD2 (5 bases). The V gene lost 6 bases and the J gene lost 2 bases, with 14 bases spanning the gap. Germline CDR1 reads SGHTA; CDR2 reads FQGTGA. This CDR3 has 14 residues. CDR3 DNA sequence: TGTGCCAGCAGTGACTACGTCCAACCCTACGAGCAGTACTTC. Translated, it gives CASSDYVQPYEQYF.

This clonotype was seen many times. This sequence joins TRBV4-3 and TRBJ1-2; D perhaps matches TRBD1 (5 bases). Germline CDR1 LGHNA, CDR2 YSLEER. The CDR3 runs to 14 residues. V lost 4 bases and J lost 5, with 14 bases in between. CDR3 region: CASSLRWGAYGYTF. The CDR3 coding sequence is TGCGCCAGCAGCCTAAGATGGGGCGCGTATGGCTACACCTTC.

The V gene is TRBV4-1, the J gene TRBJ1-5; 9 bases fit TRBD1. CDR1 and CDR2 (germline): MGHRA, YSYEKL. CDR3 length: 18 residues. V trimming: 3 bases; J trimming: 7 bases; junction bases outside the gene matches: 16. This CDR3 is CASSHPKGGGQGSQPQHF. In DNA, the CDR3 is TGCGCCAGCAGCCACCCTAAAGGGGGGGGACAGGGCAGCCAGCCCCAGCATTTT.

Regarding this clonotype: A read error may account for a junction end that differs from germline. The rearrangement links TRBV5-4 to TRBJ2-4; perhaps TRBD2 as D (5 bases). CDR1 SGHNT and CDR2 YYREEE come from the germline V gene (reference sequence). The CDR3 covers 14 residues. For the CDR3, the DNA is TGTGCCAGCAGCCAAACGGAGGCCAAAAACATTCATTACTTC. Translating gives CASSQTEAKNIHYF.

The sample holds a few counts of this clonotype. The chain recombines TRBV4-3 with TRBJ1-6; D ambiguous. This CDR3 comprises 16 residues. Germline-derived CDR1 and CDR2 are LGHNA and YSLEER. Trimming took off 1 base at V and 0 bases at J, with 7 bases between the two ends. In nucleotides, the CDR3 is TGCGCCAGCAGCCAAGCCCTAAGCTCCTATAATTCACCCCTCCACTTT. Translation gives CASSQALSSYNSPLHF.

V and J are TRBV6-4 and TRBJ2-1; the D gene could be TRBD1 or TRBD2 (6 bases each). The germline V gene encodes CDR1 MRHNA and CDR2 SNTAGT. V lost 4 bases and J lost 10, with 14 bases in between. The CDR3 has 13 residues. The CDR3 region has the DNA TGTGCCAGCAGTGCCCAACAGGGACTCGAGCAGTTCTTC. The encoded protein is CASSAQQGLEQFF.